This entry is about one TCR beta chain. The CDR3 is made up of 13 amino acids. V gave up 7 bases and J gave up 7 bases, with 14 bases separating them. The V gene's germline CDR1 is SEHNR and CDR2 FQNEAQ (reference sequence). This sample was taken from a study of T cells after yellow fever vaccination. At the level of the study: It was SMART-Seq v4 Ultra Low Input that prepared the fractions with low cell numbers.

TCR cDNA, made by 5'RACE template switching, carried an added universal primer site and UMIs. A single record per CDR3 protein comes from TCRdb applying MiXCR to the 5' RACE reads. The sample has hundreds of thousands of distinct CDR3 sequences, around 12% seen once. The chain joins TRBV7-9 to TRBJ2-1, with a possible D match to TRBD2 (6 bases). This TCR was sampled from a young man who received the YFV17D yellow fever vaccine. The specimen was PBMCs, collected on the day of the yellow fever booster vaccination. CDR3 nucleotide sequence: TGTGCCAGCACGCCTGTCCTAGCGAATGAGCAGTTCTTC. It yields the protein CASTPVLANEQFF. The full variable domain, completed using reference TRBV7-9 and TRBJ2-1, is DTGVSQNPRHKITKRGQNVTFRCDPISEHNRLYWYRQTLGQGPEFLTYFQNEAQLEKSRLLSDRFSAERPKGSFSTLEIQRTEQGDSAMYLCASTPVLANEQFFGPGTRLTVL.